This T cell receptor (beta chain) stems from a study of beta chain features in type 1 diabetes. Study observations and caveats: Shorter TCRB CDR3s, moderately but significantly so, marked every one of the four CD4+ subsets in Type 1 diabetes patients.

This clone occurred a few times. Antigen unknown. Germline lookup yields CDR1 MNHEY and CDR2 SVGAGI. The CDR3 runs 14 residues. Between the trimmed V and J ends, which lost 6 bases and 2 bases, there was a span of 10 bases. Based on CD45RO/CCR7/CD25/CD127/CD95/CD27, CD4+ regulatory, stem cell-like memory, naive and central memory cells were sorted. Sorted populations all exceeded 95% purity. TCRB transcripts that were expressed got sequenced, as all of the isolated RNA had been reverse transcribed. The repertoire was sequenced with immunoSEQ multiplex PCR; TCRdb's copy has only in-frame clones and lacks some. The data show 500,000 to 800,000 clones, around 12% seen once.

The origin of this receptor is a man aged 25 to 40 with type 1 diabetes. The chain has TRBV6-5 and TRBJ1-4, with TRBD1 as a possible D gene (6 bases). Sample: naive CD4+ T cells from blood. The DNA of the CDR3 is TGTGCCAGCAGCGGACAGAACACTAATGAAAAACTGTTTTTT. Translating gives CASSGQNTNEKLFF.